This record covers a single T cell receptor (beta chain). What it recognizes is unknown. The sample is drawn from a study of cytomegalovirus exposure and HLA in healthy donors. Primers included in the PCR were 60 Vbeta and 13 Jbeta primers. Only in-frame clones appear in the TCRdb table, and some are missing; sequencing was by immunoSEQ multiplex PCR. The sample consists of some 140,000 clones, about 76% of them appearing once. Losses at the gene ends were 5 bases for V and 5 bases for J; bases not matched to a gene: 7. The CDR3 totals 15 residues. In germline, CDR1 is SGHVS, CDR2 FNYEAQ. Study-wide results and limits: It was likely that a cluster of highly shared sequence variants was a sequencing artifact. Analyses of presence and absence presupposed an approximately uniform sequencing depth across donors.

This chain links TRBV7-6 with TRBJ1-4; TRBD1 aligns across 8 bases. This TCR was sampled from a man between 25 and 39 years old in good health and CMV-seropositive. Specimen: PBMCs. The CDR3 here is CASSPGTGRNEKLFF. The CDR3 nucleotides read TGTGCCAGCAGCCCCGGGACAGGACGCAATGAAAAACTGTTTTTT.